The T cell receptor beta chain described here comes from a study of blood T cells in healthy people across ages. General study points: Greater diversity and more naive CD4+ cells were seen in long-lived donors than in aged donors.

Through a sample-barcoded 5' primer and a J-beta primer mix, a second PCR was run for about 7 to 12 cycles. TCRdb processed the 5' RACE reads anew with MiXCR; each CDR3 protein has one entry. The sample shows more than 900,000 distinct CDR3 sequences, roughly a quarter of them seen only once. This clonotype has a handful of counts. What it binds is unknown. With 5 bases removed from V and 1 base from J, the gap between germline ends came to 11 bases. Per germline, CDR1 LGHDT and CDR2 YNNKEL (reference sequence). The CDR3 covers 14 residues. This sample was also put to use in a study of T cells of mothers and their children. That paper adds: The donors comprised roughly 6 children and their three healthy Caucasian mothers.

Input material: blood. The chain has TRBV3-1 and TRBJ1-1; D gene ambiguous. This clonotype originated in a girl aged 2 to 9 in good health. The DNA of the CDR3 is TGTGCCAGCAGCTACAAGGCAAGGAACACTGAAGCTTTCTTT. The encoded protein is CASSYKARNTEAFF. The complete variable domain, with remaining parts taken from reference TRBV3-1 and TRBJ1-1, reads DTAVSQTPKYLVTQMGNDKSIKCEQNLGHDTMYWYKQDSKKFLKIMFSYNNKELIINETVPNRFSPKSPDKAHLNLHINSLELGDSAVYFCASSYKARNTEAFFGQGTRLTVV.